This paragraph reports one TCR beta chain. The antigen is not known. After constant-region reverse-primer amplification, full-length variable regions underwent semi-nested PCR with Nested Universal Primer A. TCRdb itself ran the 5' RACE reads through MiXCR, one entry per CDR3 protein. Here the sample spans approximately 60,000 distinct CDR3 sequences, 25% to 35% being singletons. This CDR3 comprises 14 residues. Germline CDR1 reads DFQATT; CDR2 reads SNEGSKA (reference sequence). J lost 4 bases, V lost 0 bases, and 4 bases had no gene match. Overall study findings and caveats: Tumor Tregs overlapped most with tumor, then blood, naive CD4+ cells.

The memory fraction was CD4+CD45RO+CD25- cells. The chain carries TRBV20-1 and TRBJ2-3; 7 nucleotides agree with TRBD1. Sequencing was carried out using tumor-infiltrating memory CD4+ T cells sorted from the breast tumor. Noted subset: memory CD4+ T cells, CD4+CD45RO+CD25-. The clonotype originates from a female donor with breast cancer. CDR3 in amino acids: CSARDSQGADTQYF. The CDR3 DNA reads TGCAGTGCTAGAGATTCGCAGGGGGCAGATACGCAGTATTTT.